This TCR beta chain comes out of a study of monozygotic twins with inflammatory bowel disease. The CDR3 sequence is 16 residues long. Germline-derived CDR1 and CDR2 are MDHEN and SYDVKM. Following a re-call of the 5' RACE reads, TCRdb has one entry per CDR3 protein and lacks DNA. Its table records 110,000 to 150,000 distinct CDR3 sequences. The V gene is TRBV28, the J gene TRBJ1-5; lacking DNA, the TRBD1 call made by TCRdb goes unchecked. Specimen: blood. This TCR was sampled from a human donor with ulcerative colitis or Crohn's disease, or a healthy co-twin of an affected twin (not recorded which). CDR3 region: CASSFTRGVPNQPQHF.